Shown below are 18 T cell receptor beta chains from a single sample sequenced in a study of T cell responses to AZD1222 COVID-19 vaccine. Only in-frame clones appear in the TCRdb table, and some are missing; sequencing was by immunoSEQ multiplex PCR. This table holds 80,000 to 100,000 clones, approximately 90% found once. The sequences come from peripheral blood, collected on day 0 of AZD1222 vaccination. The source of these receptors is an adult in good health.

The table lists this clone with a few counts. The chain combines TRBV9 with TRBJ2-7; D perhaps matches TRBD2 (5 bases). Germline-derived CDR1 and CDR2 are SGDLS and YYNGEE. Trimming removed 0 bases from V and 5 bases from J, with 15 bases in between. There are 15 residues in the CDR3. The CDR3 DNA sequence: TGTGCCAGCAGCGTAGGGACCTTGAGGGTCGACGAGCAGTACTTC. Residues: CASSVGTLRVDEQYF.

The chain combines TRBV11-2 with TRBJ2-7; unclear D gene. The CDR3 spans 15 residues. Per the germline V gene, CDR1 is SGHAT and CDR2 is FQNNGV. Trimming removed 0 bases at V and 3 bases at J, with 12 bases between. The CDR3 reads CASSLDFQPIYEQYF. CDR3 sequence (DNA): TGTGCCAGCAGCTTAGATTTTCAACCGATCTACGAGCAGTACTTC.

This clone was found a few times. The rearrangement links TRBV15 to TRBJ2-1; tentatively, D is TRBD2 (6 bases). Germline assignment: CDR1 LNHNV and CDR2 YYDKDF (reference sequence). The CDR3 runs to 15 residues. V lost 3 bases to trimming and J lost 6 bases, with 15 bases between them. The CDR3 nucleotides read TGTGCCACCAGCAGGACTAGTCAGGGTGCCAATGAGCAGTTCTTC. This codes for CATSRTSQGANEQFF.

The rearrangement joins TRBV9 to TRBJ2-3, with 10 positions matching TRBD1. Germline assignment: CDR1 SGDLS and CDR2 YYNGEE. The CDR3 spans 15 residues. Germline trimming cut 4 bases from V and 2 bases from J; bases unmatched to any gene: 4. The CDR3 bases are TGTGCCAGCAGCCGGGACAGGGGATTCACAGATACGCAGTATTTT. It encodes CASSRDRGFTDTQYF.

This chain links TRBV7-2 with TRBJ1-1; no definite D call. Per germline, CDR1 SGHTA and CDR2 FQGNSA. Trimming stripped 3 bases from V and 6 bases from J, with 14 bases between. This CDR3 spans 14 amino acids. Here the CDR3 DNA reads TGTGCCAGCAGCTTGGGCCACGCCTCCCCTGAAGCTTTCTTT. It encodes CASSLGHASPEAFF.

The chain links TRBV5-6 to TRBJ2-7; 7 bases match TRBD1. The germline V gene has CDR1 SGHDT and CDR2 YYEEEE. The CDR3 has 14 amino acids. The V segment lost 4 bases and the J segment 0 bases; nucleotides outside the gene matches: 4. CDR3 DNA sequence: TGTGCCAGCAGCGCCACAGGGGCCTCCTACGAGCAGTACTTC. Its translation is CASSATGASYEQYF.

The chain uses TRBV11-2 and TRBJ2-7, with TRBD1 matching 7 bases. CDR3 length: 14 residues. Germline loops: CDR1 SGHAT, CDR2 FQNNGV. V was pared by 2 bases and J by 7 bases, with 8 bases of the junction left unmatched. CDR3 nucleotide sequence: TGTGCCAGCAGCTTACTACAGGGGCTCGGGGAGCAGTACTTC. Protein product: CASSLLQGLGEQYF.

The chain has TRBV7-3 and TRBJ2-3; no reliable D call. This CDR3 region has 13 residues. V was trimmed by 3 bases and J by 2 bases, leaving 6 bases between them. Looked up from germline, CDR1 is SGHTA and CDR2 is FQGTGA. CDR3 nucleotide sequence: TGTGCCAGCAGCTTCGGATCCACAGATACGCAGTATTTT. Its protein product is CASSFGSTDTQYF.

The chain has TRBV9 and TRBJ1-1; a weak D match, TRBD1 (5 bases). The CDR3 consists of 14 residues. Deletions cut 4 bases from V and 3 bases from J, with 13 bases between. Germline CDR1 reads SGDLS; CDR2 reads YYNGEE. The CDR3 protein is CASSRQGEDTEAFF. The CDR3 DNA reads as TGTGCCAGCAGCCGCCAGGGAGAGGACACTGAAGCTTTCTTT.

The chain uses TRBV11-3 and TRBJ2-7; D is possibly TRBD1 or TRBD2 (6 bases each). Germline CDR1 and CDR2: SGHNT and YENEEA. The CDR3 consists of 16 residues. The V and J ends lost 5 bases and 3 bases respectively, with 20 bases between them. The CDR3 DNA is TGTGCCAGCAGCCCAGGCGCCGGGGGCAGCGGCTACGAGCAGTACTTC. Translated, it gives CASSPGAGGSGYEQYF.

V usage is TRBV7-2 and J usage is TRBJ1-4; TRBD1 matches at 7 bases. With V trimmed by 5 bases and J by 10 bases, 1 base remained unmatched. The V gene's germline CDR1 is SGHTA and CDR2 FQGNSA. The CDR3 has 11 residues. For the CDR3, the DNA is TGTGCCAGCAGCCAGGGGGGAAAACTGTTTTTT. It yields the protein CASSQGGKLFF.

This rearrangement joins TRBV10-3 to TRBJ1-2; maybe TRBD1 (5 bases). This CDR3 is built from 13 residues. Germline CDR1 and CDR2: ENHRY and SYGVKD. Trimming cost V 6 bases and J 1 base, with 9 bases left between them. The CDR3 nucleotides are TGTGCCATCAGGGGGACGGGTAACTATGGCTACACCTTC. It yields the protein CAIRGTGNYGYTF.

The V call is TRBV24-1, the J call TRBJ2-7, with D maybe TRBD1 (6 bases). Per germline, CDR1 KGHDR and CDR2 SFDVKD. This CDR3 contains 15 residues. Trimming cost V 2 bases and J 2 bases, with 12 bases left between them. The CDR3 DNA is TGTGCCACCAGTGATTCGGACAGCGCTACCTACGAGCAGTACTTC. As protein: CATSDSDSATYEQYF.

The chain employs TRBV7-2 and TRBJ2-7, with 10 bases that match TRBD1. The junction had 6 bases not matched to a gene; V was cut back by 5 bases and J by 2 bases. This CDR3 has 15 residues. The germline V gene encodes CDR1 SGHTA and CDR2 FQGNSA. CDR3 sequence reads: CASSPTGTGAYEQYF. CDR3 coding DNA: TGTGCCAGCAGCCCTACCGGGACAGGGGCCTACGAGCAGTACTTC.

This clone appeared once. The V gene is TRBV2, the J gene TRBJ2-5, with TRBD1 as a possible D gene (6 bases). This CDR3 comprises 13 residues. Deletions cut 6 bases from V and 4 bases from J, with 12 bases between. CDR1 is SNHLY and CDR2 is FYNNEI in the germline V gene. CDR3 loop: CASRGRGRETQYF. The CDR3 nucleotides are TGTGCCAGCAGGGGAAGGGGGAGAGAGACCCAGTACTTC.

J is TRBJ2-2 and V is TRBV6-2 or TRBV6-3; the D is unclear. The germline gives CDR1 MNHEY, CDR2 SVGEGT. With 4 bases removed from V and 3 bases from J, the gap between germline ends came to 9 bases. The length of the CDR3 is 14 residues. The CDR3, as DNA: TGTGCCAGCAGTTCTGCAGCGTACACCGGGGAGCTGTTTTTT. Amino acid sequence: CASSSAAYTGELFF.

The genes are TRBV18 and TRBJ2-7; no definite D call. The CDR3 has 15 amino acids. CDR1 is KGHSH, CDR2 LQKENI, per germline. V lost 4 bases and J 3 bases, leaving 16 bases between the germline ends. The CDR3 is CASSRLPGPDYEQYF. The CDR3 nucleotides are TGTGCCAGCTCACGGCTACCGGGTCCCGACTACGAGCAGTACTTC. Full variable domain (remainder filled in from reference TRBV18 and TRBJ2-7): NAGVMQNPRHLVRRRGQEARLRCSPMKGHSHVYWYRQLPEEGLKFMVYLQKENIIDESGMPKERFSAEFPKEGPSILRIQQVVRGDSAAYFCASSRLPGPDYEQYFGPGTRLTVT.

CDR3 coding DNA: TGTGCCAGCAGCCCCTTAAGGGGATACGAGCAGTACTTC. Residues: CASSPLRGYEQYF. The chain links TRBV6-5 to TRBJ2-7, with a weak D call TRBD1 (5 bases). CDR3 length equals 13 residues. Trimming took off 6 bases at V and 4 bases at J, with 13 bases between the two ends. CDR1 and CDR2 (germline): MNHEY, SVGAGI.